This record concerns one T cell receptor (beta chain) sequence. Its antigen remains unknown. TCRdb keeps only in-frame clones here, not all; method: immunoSEQ multiplex PCR. In the table there are about 350,000 clones, around 90% of which are singletons. The data were obtained in a study of Ad26.COV2.S vaccination and SARS-CoV-2 variants. Notes on the study in general: For non-spike TCRs, breadth in vaccine recipients resembled that in placebo recipients. Greater spike-specific TCR breadth was seen in vaccine recipients than in placebo recipients.

CDR1 and CDR2 from the germline V gene are MRHNA and SNTAGT. The J segment lost 14 bases and the V segment lost 8 bases, leaving 17 bases of the junction unmatched. There are 13 residues in the CDR3. The source was peripheral blood, collected after recovery from COVID-19. The source is a human donor who had recovered from COVID-19. The chain couples TRBV6-4 to TRBJ1-2; 7 bases are a match to TRBD1. The CDR3 DNA sequence: TGTGCCAGCGGTCGACAGGGAGTCTACAAGGGGACCTTC. It translates to CASGRQGVYKGTF.